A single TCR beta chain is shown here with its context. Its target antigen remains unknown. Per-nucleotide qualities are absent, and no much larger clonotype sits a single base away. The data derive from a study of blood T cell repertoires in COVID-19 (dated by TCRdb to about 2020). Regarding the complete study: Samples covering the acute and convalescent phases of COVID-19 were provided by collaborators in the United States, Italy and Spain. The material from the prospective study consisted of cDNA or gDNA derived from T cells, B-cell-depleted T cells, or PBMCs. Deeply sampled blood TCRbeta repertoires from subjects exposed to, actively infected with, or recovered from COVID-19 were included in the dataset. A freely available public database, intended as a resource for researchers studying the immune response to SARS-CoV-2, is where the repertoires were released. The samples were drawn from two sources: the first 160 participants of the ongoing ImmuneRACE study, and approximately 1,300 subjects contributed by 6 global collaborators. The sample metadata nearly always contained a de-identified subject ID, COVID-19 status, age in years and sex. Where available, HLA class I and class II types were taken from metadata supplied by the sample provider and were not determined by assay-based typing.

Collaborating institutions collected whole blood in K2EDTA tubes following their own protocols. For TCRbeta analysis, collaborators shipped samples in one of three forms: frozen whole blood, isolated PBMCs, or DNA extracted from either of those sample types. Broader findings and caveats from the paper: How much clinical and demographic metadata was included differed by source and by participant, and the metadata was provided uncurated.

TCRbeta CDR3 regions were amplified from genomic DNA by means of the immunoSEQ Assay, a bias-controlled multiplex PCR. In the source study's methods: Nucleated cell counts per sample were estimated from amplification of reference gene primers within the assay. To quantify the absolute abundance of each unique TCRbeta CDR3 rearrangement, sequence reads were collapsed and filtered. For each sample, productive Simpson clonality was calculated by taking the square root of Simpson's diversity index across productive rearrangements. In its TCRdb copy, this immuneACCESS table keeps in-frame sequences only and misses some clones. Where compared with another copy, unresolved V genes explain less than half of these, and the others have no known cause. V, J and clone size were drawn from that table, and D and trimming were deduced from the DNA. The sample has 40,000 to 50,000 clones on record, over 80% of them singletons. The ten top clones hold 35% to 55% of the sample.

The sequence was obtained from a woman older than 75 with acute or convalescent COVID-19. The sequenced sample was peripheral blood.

The DNA reads TGTGCCAGCAGTTTTGGCAGAAATCAGCCCCAGCATTTT. It is translated as CASSFGRNQPQHF. The sequence is built from TRBV12-3 or TRBV12-4 and TRBJ1-5, with the D segment identity uncertain. V was cut back by 3 bases and J by 4 bases, leaving a gap of 7 bases between them. Taken from cysteine to phenylalanine, the CDR3 has 13 residues. Only the CDR3 DNA stays, 39 bases, in frame from base 1.